This T cell receptor (beta chain) comes out of a study of blood T cell repertoires in COVID-19. Overall study: There were acute and convalescent COVID-19 samples, and they came from the United States, Italy and Spain.

Profiled with immunoSEQ multiplex PCR; TCRdb holds only in-frame clones, not every one. The sample includes roughly 250,000 clones, around 88% of them seen just once. The age range of participants was 18 to 89 years, with residence in around 22 US areas. Cohorts were based on clinical histories the participants reported. Unmatched junction bases numbered 13, after V lost 9 bases and J lost 6 bases. The germline CDR1 and CDR2 sequences are LNHDA and SQIVND (reference sequence). This CDR3 is 15 amino acids long. Sequenced input: PBMCs or T cells enriched from blood (not recorded which). The TCR was taken from a middle-aged woman with acute COVID-19. The chain joins TRBV19 to TRBJ1-5; 8 nucleotides match TRBD1. The CDR3 loop reads CASKTDRVIIQPQHF. The CDR3 coding sequence is TGTGCCAGCAAAACGGACAGGGTGATTATTCAGCCCCAGCATTTT.